The entry below gives a single T cell receptor (beta chain) sequence along with its context. Sequencing used immunoSEQ multiplex PCR; TCRdb keeps in-frame clones, though not all of them. Counted here are around 100,000 clones, 75% to 90% occurring once; the ten biggest clones make up just over 5.5%. The germline V gene encodes CDR1 SQVTM and CDR2 ANQGSEA. The CDR3 is made up of 14 amino acids. Deletions cut 4 bases from V and 5 bases from J, with 17 bases between. This record belongs to a study of identifying expanded T cells in peripheral blood. The sequence came from a person between 18 and 75 years old in good health. The chain couples TRBV29-1 to TRBJ1-2; tentative D call: TRBD1 (6 bases). The source material was blood. CDR3 coding DNA: TGCAGCGTTGGCGCCGGGGGCGCGAGGTATGGCTACACCTTC. Translation: CSVGAGGARYGYTF.